One sample yielded the 31 T cell receptor beta chains listed below, sequenced in a study of T-cell reconstitution after alpha-beta-depleted transplantation in children. For TCRbeta, the library was prepared with unique molecular identifiers. TCRdb redid the calling of the PCR reads with MiXCR, one entry per CDR3 protein. Of roughly 200,000 distinct CDR3 sequences in the sample, around 9.2% were seen once. The sample consisted of PBMCs, mostly from graft donor cells, taken 360 days after TCRalphabeta/CD19-depleted stem cell transplant. The receptors derive from a male patient under 10 years old who had a stem cell transplant for acute myeloid leukemia, so the T cells may come from the graft donor.

The chain employs TRBV15 and TRBJ2-1; D gene unclear. CDR1 is LNHNV and CDR2 is YYDKDF in the germline V gene (reference sequence). This CDR3 comprises 13 residues. Trimming pared 3 bases from V and 7 bases from J, leaving 10 bases between. The CDR3 reads CATSSHLLNEQFF. The CDR3 DNA sequence: TGTGCCACCAGCAGTCATCTCTTGAATGAGCAGTTCTTC.

This clonotype was seen only a few times. The V gene is TRBV6-1, the J gene TRBJ2-7; no definite D call. V lost 6 bases and J lost 3, with 18 bases in between. In germline, CDR1 is MNHNS, CDR2 SASEGT. This CDR3 spans 15 amino acids. CDR3 sequence (DNA): TGTGCCAGCAGCCACCGTTCCGCCAGACTCTACGAGCAGTACTTC. It specifies CASSHRSARLYEQYF.

This clonotype has more than one count but fewer than ten. The J gene is TRBJ2-5, the V gene TRBV10-3; 15 bases align to TRBD2. The germline gives CDR1 ENHRY, CDR2 SYGVKD. The V and J ends lost 8 bases and 4 bases, in that order; junction bases with no gene match: 2. The CDR3 is 14 residues long. CDR3: CAIGGLAGGETQYF. CDR3 sequence (DNA): TGTGCCATCGGGGGACTAGCGGGAGGAGAGACCCAGTACTTC.

As regards this clonotype: At one boundary the junction diverges from the germline segment, which might be a read error. The V and J genes are TRBV4-2 and TRBJ2-3, with D perhaps matching TRBD1 (6 bases). This CDR3 has 19 residues. The germline gives CDR1 LGHNA, CDR2 YNFKEQ. The CDR3 loop is CASSQEGPRGPLSTDAQYF. The CDR3 bases are TGTGCCAGCAGCCAAGAGGGCCCCAGGGGCCCACTTAGCACAGATGCGCAGTATTTT.

The V and J genes are TRBV4-2 and TRBJ2-3; a possible D gene is TRBD2 (5 bases). V was pared by 0 bases and J by 5 bases, with 12 bases between. Germline values: CDR1 LGHNA, CDR2 YNFKEQ. This CDR3 has 15 amino acids. The CDR3 loop reads CASSQDWAGKDTQYF. In DNA, the CDR3 is TGTGCCAGCAGCCAAGATTGGGCGGGTAAAGATACGCAGTATTTT.

The chain carries TRBV14 and TRBJ2-3, with a possible D match to TRBD1 (6 bases). The CDR3 runs to 16 residues. The V gene lost 5 bases and the J gene lost 2 bases, with 17 bases spanning the gap. CDR1 and CDR2 from the germline V gene are SGHDN and FVKESK. For the CDR3, the DNA is TGTGCCAGCAGCGCCCACAGGGTCTGGATCACAGATACGCAGTATTTT. As protein: CASSAHRVWITDTQYF. The full variable domain, its missing parts supplied by reference TRBV14 and TRBJ2-3, is EAGVTQFPSHSVIEKGQTVTLRCDPISGHDNLYWYRRVMGKEIKFLLHFVKESKQDESGMPNNRFLAERTGGTYSTLKVQPAELEDSGVYFCASSAHRVWITDTQYFGPGTRLTVL.

This clonotype was found many times. CDR3 sequence: CSVTGRSYNEQFF. CDR3 in DNA: TGCAGCGTCACGGGGAGGTCCTACAATGAGCAGTTCTTC. The gene calls are TRBV29-1 and TRBJ2-1; TRBD2 is a possible D gene (6 bases). Germline assignment: CDR1 SQVTM and CDR2 ANQGSEA. Trimming left V 6 bases short and J 1 base short, with 10 bases between. CDR3 length: 13 residues.

The chain couples TRBV28 to TRBJ2-3; the D gene is possibly TRBD2 (5 bases). Germline values: CDR1 MDHEN, CDR2 SYDVKM. The CDR3 spans 18 residues. V lost 3 bases, J lost 0 bases, and 19 bases lay in between. In nucleotides, the CDR3 is TGTGCCAGCAGTTTGGTATTCCCACTAGTTTCGAGCACAGATACGCAGTATTTT. It is translated as CASSLVFPLVSSTDTQYF.

The rearrangement uses TRBV12-3 or TRBV12-4 and TRBJ2-1; D unclear. The CDR3 has 11 residues. Trimming pared 1 base from V and 12 bases from J, leaving 7 bases between. CDR3 region: CASSLGDRQFF. CDR3 nucleotide sequence: TGTGCCAGCAGTTTAGGTGACCGGCAGTTCTTC.

This clonotype was seen ten or more times. CDR3 in amino acids: CASSPGQGQETQYF. The CDR3 DNA reads as TGCGCCAGCAGCCCGGGACAGGGGCAAGAGACCCAGTACTTC. J is TRBJ2-5 and V is TRBV5-1; TRBD1 agrees at 10 bases. Trimming cost V 4 bases and J 2 bases; bases outside gene matches: 2. The germline CDR1 and CDR2 sequences are SGHRS and YFSETQ. The CDR3 spans 14 residues.

In its sample, this clonotype was seen many times. The chain carries TRBV4-3 and TRBJ2-1; D unresolved. Germline CDR1 and CDR2: LGHNA and YSLEER. The CDR3 is 17 residues long. Trimming removed 2 bases from V and 0 bases from J, with 14 bases in between. CDR3 nucleotides: TGCGCCAGCAGCCAAACCTGGGTACCGAGCTCCTACAATGAGCAGTTCTTC. Protein product: CASSQTWVPSSYNEQFF.

This clonotype has only a few counts. This chain joins TRBV25-1 and TRBJ2-3; tentative D call: TRBD1 (5 bases). The germline V and J ends were trimmed by 3 bases and 0 bases, with 13 bases remaining between them. The CDR3 length is 16 residues. CDR1 and CDR2 (germline): MGHDK, SYGVNS. The CDR3 loop is CASSDPGRSSTDTQYF. The DNA of the CDR3 is TGTGCCAGCAGTGATCCAGGGCGCTCTAGCACAGATACGCAGTATTTT.

The genes are TRBV3-1 and TRBJ1-1, with D possibly being TRBD1 (5 bases). CDR3 length: 14 amino acids. CDR1 is LGHDT and CDR2 is YNNKEL in the germline V gene (reference sequence). Deletions cut 6 bases from V and 3 bases from J, with 14 bases between. The CDR3 region has the DNA TGTGCCAGCAGGACCCGGGGGATAGACACTGAAGCTTTCTTT. Amino acid sequence: CASRTRGIDTEAFF. Variable domain in full (rest from reference TRBV3-1 and TRBJ1-1): DTAVSQTPKYLVTQMGNDKSIKCEQNLGHDTMYWYKQDSKKFLKIMFSYNNKELIINETVPNRFSPKSPDKAHLNLHINSLELGDSAVYFCASRTRGIDTEAFFGQGTRLTVV.

The chain uses TRBV29-1 and TRBJ2-3, with 7 bases that match TRBD1. After removal of 4 bases from V and 2 bases from J, the junction contained 6 bases not matched to a gene. The CDR3 runs to 14 residues. From germline, CDR1 is SQVTM and CDR2 ANQGSEA. The CDR3 here is CSVGATGPTDTQYF. For the CDR3, the DNA is TGCAGCGTTGGGGCGACAGGGCCCACAGATACGCAGTATTTT.

This clonotype has a count of ten or more. The genes are TRBV5-1 and TRBJ2-3, with D perhaps being TRBD1 or TRBD2 (7 bases each). The V gene's germline CDR1 is SGHRS and CDR2 YFSETQ. V was pared by 4 bases and J by 0 bases, with 15 bases between. The CDR3 contains 16 residues. The CDR3 region is CASSRGDSTSTDTQYF. DNA of the CDR3: TGCGCCAGCAGCCGGGGGGACAGTACTAGCACAGATACGCAGTATTTT.

The chain links TRBV20-1 to TRBJ2-7; 13 nucleotides line up with TRBD2. This CDR3 has 14 amino acids. After removal of 4 bases from V and 3 bases from J, the junction contained 3 bases not matched to a gene. Looked up from germline, CDR1 is DFQATT and CDR2 is SNEGSKA (reference sequence). CDR3 in DNA: TGCAGTGCTACGGGGACTAGCGGGGTCTACGAGCAGTACTTC. Translating gives CSATGTSGVYEQYF.

This clonotype has just a few counts. The genes are TRBV7-8 and TRBJ2-3; D perhaps matches TRBD2 (5 bases). Germline loops: CDR1 SGHVS, CDR2 FQNEAQ. The V gene lost 0 bases and the J gene lost 0 bases, with 22 bases spanning the gap. This CDR3 comprises 20 residues. The CDR3 DNA follows: TGTGCCAGCAGCTTAGCTGCAGAAGTAGCGTATCCTAGTAGCACAGATACGCAGTATTTT. Protein product: CASSLAAEVAYPSSTDTQYF.

V is TRBV12-3 or TRBV12-4 and J is TRBJ1-6; perhaps TRBD1 as D (5 bases). V lost 7 bases to trimming and J lost 6 bases, with 16 bases between them. There are 15 residues in the CDR3. The CDR3 sequence: CASTSGGSLNSPLHF. The CDR3 DNA reads as TGTGCCAGCACCTCGGGGGGTTCCCTTAATTCACCCCTCCACTTT.

This clonotype was seen a few times. One end of the junction is discordant with germline, which a read error may explain. The gene calls are TRBV20-1 and TRBJ2-5, with TRBD1 as a possible D gene (5 bases). CDR1 DFQATT and CDR2 SNEGSKA come from the germline V gene (reference sequence). This CDR3 has 13 amino acids. The CDR3 DNA reads TGCAGTGCTAGTGGGGCCAGCGAAGAGACCCAATACTTC. This codes for CSASGASEETQYF.

This clonotype showed up many times. The rearrangement joins TRBV12-3 or TRBV12-4 to TRBJ1-1; D gene uncertain. The CDR3 extends over 14 amino acids. The V and J ends lost 3 bases and 1 base respectively, with 9 bases between them. CDR3 DNA sequence: TGTGCCAGCAGTTTGTGGATTGGGAACACTGAAGCTTTCTTT. Translation: CASSLWIGNTEAFF.

In this sample, this clonotype turned up a few times. The CDR3 sequence is CSARETVGGRQPQHF. DNA of the CDR3: TGCAGTGCTAGAGAGACAGTGGGTGGGCGCCAGCCCCAGCATTTT. The chain links TRBV20-1 to TRBJ1-5, with TRBD1 as a possible D gene (5 bases). CDR1 DFQATT and CDR2 SNEGSKA come from the germline V gene (reference sequence). This CDR3 region has 15 residues. With 0 bases removed from V and 7 bases from J, the gap between germline ends came to 16 bases.

In DNA, the CDR3 is TGTGCCAGCAGCTCAGGGGAGGGGAAAAACATTCAGTACTTC. It codes for CASSSGEGKNIQYF. V gene TRBV7-8 combines with J gene TRBJ2-4, with D possibly being TRBD2 (7 bases). The CDR3 has 14 amino acids. V lost 4 bases and J lost 4, with 11 bases in between. The germline V gene encodes CDR1 SGHVS and CDR2 FQNEAQ. Full variable domain (outside the CDR3, taken from reference TRBV7-8 and TRBJ2-4): GAGVSQSPRYKVAKRGQDVALRCDPISGHVSLFWYQQALGQGPEFLTYFQNEAQLDKSGLPSDRFFAERPEGSVSTLKIQRTQQEDSAVYLCASSSGEGKNIQYFGAGTRLSVL.

V and J are TRBV7-2 and TRBJ2-5; D is perhaps TRBD2 (6 bases). Germline loops: CDR1 SGHTA, CDR2 FQGNSA. The V and J ends lost 6 bases and 0 bases respectively, with 14 bases between them. The CDR3 loop spans 15 amino acids. In nucleotides, the CDR3 is TGTGCCAGCAGTAGTAGCGGTGTGTACCAAGAGACCCAGTACTTC. It codes for CASSSSGVYQETQYF.

V gene TRBV7-2 combines with J gene TRBJ2-7, with D uncertain. The ends were cut back, 1 base at V and 2 bases at J, with 12 bases in the middle. CDR1 is SGHTA and CDR2 is FQGNSA in the germline V gene. The CDR3 extends over 15 amino acids. In DNA form, the CDR3 reads TGTGCCAGCAGCTTAGGGTTGGGCTCGGCCTACGAGCAGTACTTC. It yields the protein CASSLGLGSAYEQYF.

The V gene is TRBV5-1, the J gene TRBJ2-5; D may correspond to TRBD1 or TRBD2 (6 bases each). Deletions cut 0 bases from V and 5 bases from J, with 11 bases between. Looked up from germline, CDR1 is SGHRS and CDR2 is YFSETQ. This CDR3 has 14 residues. CDR3 nucleotides: TGCGCCAGCAGCTTGGATGGGGGGCTGGAGACCCAGTACTTC. It encodes CASSLDGGLETQYF.

This clonotype has a handful of counts. The chain links TRBV7-2 to TRBJ2-3; the match to TRBD2 covers 10 bases. The CDR3 loop spans 19 amino acids. Germline assignment: CDR1 SGHTA and CDR2 FQGNSA. The ends lost 0 bases at V and 2 bases at J; junction bases unmatched: 11. For the CDR3, the DNA is TGTGCCAGCAGCTTAGCGCTAAGTCCCGGGACTAGCGCCACAGATACGCAGTATTTT. Translating gives CASSLALSPGTSATDTQYF.

This clonotype was observed at least ten times. The chain joins TRBV7-8 to TRBJ2-1, with 8 nucleotides matching TRBD2. The CDR3 has 14 residues. Germline V CDR1 and CDR2: SGHVS, FQNEAQ. After removal of 5 bases from V and 4 bases from J, the junction contained 4 bases not matched to a gene. The CDR3 DNA is TGTGCCAGCAGCGAACTAGCGGTATACAATGAGCAGTTCTTC. Translated: CASSELAVYNEQFF.

The CDR3 coding sequence is TGCAGTGCTAGAAAGAGCGGGACAGGCATACTCTCCTACGAGCAGTACGTC. It codes for CSARKSGTGILSYEQYV. The rearrangement joins TRBV20-1 to TRBJ2-7; a possible D gene is TRBD1 (8 bases). Germline assignment: CDR1 DFQATT and CDR2 SNEGSKA (reference sequence). V lost 2 bases to trimming and J lost 0 bases, with 20 bases between them. The CDR3 spans 17 residues.

The chain carries TRBV24-1 and TRBJ2-1; tentative D call: TRBD2 (6 bases). V lost 2 bases, J lost 3 bases, and 16 bases lay in between. CDR1 is KGHDR, CDR2 SFDVKD, per germline. There are 17 residues in the CDR3. The CDR3 coding sequence is TGTGCCACCAGTGATTCCAGGATAGCGGCGAACTACAATGAGCAGTTCTTC. Amino acids: CATSDSRIAANYNEQFF.

The sample holds many counts of this clonotype. The CDR3 nucleotides are TGCAGTGCTTTCGACAGCGGCCAAGAGACCCAGTACTTC. Amino acids: CSAFDSGQETQYF. The chain recombines TRBV20-1 with TRBJ2-5; D possibly matches TRBD1 or TRBD2 (5 bases each). CDR1 DFQATT and CDR2 SNEGSKA come from the germline V gene (reference sequence). This CDR3 contains 13 residues. V lost 5 bases to trimming and J lost 1 base, with 11 bases between them.

This clonotype was seen only a few times. This chain uses TRBV7-9 with TRBJ2-3, with 12 bases that match TRBD1. The CDR3 length is 16 residues. V lost 5 bases to trimming and J lost 7 bases; unmatched junction nucleotides: 10. CDR1 and CDR2 (germline): SEHNR, FQNEAQ (reference sequence). The DNA for the CDR3 is TGTGCCAGCAGCCGCCTACCGGGACAGGGGGCAAATACGCAGTATTTT. Amino acid sequence: CASSRLPGQGANTQYF.